One and the same sample provided the 23 T cell receptor beta chains below, sequenced in a study of shared clonotypes between healthy human individuals. Assay used: immunoSEQ multiplex PCR; TCRdb lists only in-frame clones, some missing. The sample shows about 2 million clones, about 95% of them seen only once. In the naive CD8 group, cells lacked CD45RO and were positively selected for CCR7, so terminally differentiated effector memory CD45RA+ cells were left out. The sample taken for sequencing was naive CD8+ T cells sorted from blood. The receptor set was obtained from a man aged 18 to 30 in good health.

This clone has a single count. Other DNA sequences from this sample encode an identical CDR3 as well. V gene TRBV28 combines with J gene TRBJ2-7; 7 nucleotides agree with TRBD2. From germline, CDR1 is MDHEN and CDR2 SYDVKM. V shed 6 bases and J 3 bases; nucleotides not matched to a gene: 5. This CDR3 has 13 amino acids. CDR3 region: CASSLGLDYEQYF. The CDR3 coding sequence is TGTGCCAGCAGCCTCGGACTAGACTACGAGCAGTACTTC. The full variable domain, rest sourced from reference TRBV28 and TRBJ2-7, is DVKVTQSSRYLVKRTGEKVFLECVQDMDHENMFWYRQDPGLGLRLIYFSYDVKMKEKGDIPEGYSVSREKKERFSLILESASTNQTSMYLCASSLGLDYEQYFGPGTRLTVT.

The chain uses TRBV6-5 and TRBJ2-5; D unresolved. CDR1 is MNHEY and CDR2 is SVGAGI in the germline V gene. CDR3 length: 14 residues. The ends were cut back, 2 bases at V and 0 bases at J, with 7 bases in the middle. The CDR3 loop is CASSYRPYQETQYF. As DNA, the CDR3 is TGTGCCAGCAGTTACCGCCCGTACCAAGAGACCCAGTACTTC.

The sample holds one count of this clone. The sample carries other DNA sequences with the same CDR3. The rearrangement links TRBV9 to TRBJ2-7, with 7 bases matching TRBD1. The CDR3 length is 13 residues. After removal of 3 bases from V and 4 bases from J, the junction contained 4 bases not matched to a gene. CDR1 is SGDLS, CDR2 YYNGEE, per germline. CDR3 in amino acids: CASSAGTAYEQYF. The CDR3 nucleotides read TGTGCCAGCAGCGCCGGGACAGCATACGAGCAGTACTTC.

The chain employs TRBV28 and TRBJ1-2, with 7 positions matching TRBD1. CDR3 length: 15 residues. Trimming took 6 bases from V and 7 from J; bases not matched to a gene: 14. In germline, CDR1 is MDHEN, CDR2 SYDVKM. The CDR3 DNA sequence: TGTGCCAGCAGCGCACCCCGGGAGGGGGCGTCTGGCTACACCTTC. Protein: CASSAPREGASGYTF.

This sequence joins TRBV7-2 and TRBJ2-3; perhaps TRBD1 as D (6 bases). This CDR3 contains 16 residues. V was cut by 6 bases and J by 0 bases, with 16 bases left in between. Germline CDR1 is SGHTA and CDR2 is FQGNSA. CDR3 protein: CASRRRDTSSTDTQYF. The CDR3 DNA reads TGTGCCAGCAGGCGTCGGGACACATCTAGCACAGATACGCAGTATTTT.

V and J are TRBV4-1 and TRBJ2-2; D might be TRBD1 (5 bases). Germline loops: CDR1 MGHRA, CDR2 YSYEKL. Trimming pared 8 bases from V and 2 bases from J, leaving 15 bases between. This CDR3 is built from 15 residues. The CDR3 loop reads CASGEIQGNTGELFF. Here the CDR3 DNA reads TGCGCCAGCGGTGAAATTCAGGGAAACACCGGGGAGCTGTTTTTT.

This clone was detected only once. This chain uses TRBV28 with TRBJ1-4; D ambiguous. V gave up 3 bases and J gave up 7 bases, with 12 bases separating them. Germline V gene lookup returns CDR1 MDHEN and CDR2 SYDVKM. The CDR3 is 14 residues long. The CDR3 DNA sequence: TGTGCCAGCAGTTTGTTTCAGGCGGGTGAAAAACTGTTTTTT. Translation gives CASSLFQAGEKLFF.

About this clone: Different DNA sequences within this sample yield the same CDR3. This rearrangement joins TRBV5-4 to TRBJ2-1; no reliable D call. This CDR3 has 11 amino acids. The germline CDR1 and CDR2 sequences are SGHNT and YYREEE (reference sequence). V lost 1 base and J lost 8, with 4 bases in between. This chain's CDR3 is CASSLSHEQFF. CDR3 in DNA: TGTGCCAGCAGCTTGAGCCATGAGCAGTTCTTC.

This chain connects TRBV29-1 to TRBJ2-7; maybe TRBD1 (6 bases). The germline V gene has CDR1 SQVTM and CDR2 ANQGSEA. The CDR3 is made up of 12 amino acids. Trimming removed 7 bases from V and 2 bases from J, with 12 bases in between. The CDR3 reads CSARTAPYEQYF. The CDR3 nucleotides are TGCAGCGCACGGACAGCGCCCTACGAGCAGTACTTC.

V usage is TRBV15 and J usage is TRBJ1-5, with TRBD1 identical over 9 bases. This CDR3 spans 15 amino acids. Losses at the gene ends were 5 bases for V and 2 bases for J; bases not matched to a gene: 4. The germline V gene encodes CDR1 LNHNV and CDR2 YYDKDF (reference sequence). As DNA, the CDR3 is TGTGCCACCAGCTACGACAGGGGGGGCAATCAGCCCCAGCATTTT. Protein sequence: CATSYDRGGNQPQHF.

V usage is TRBV30 and J usage is TRBJ2-2; TRBD2 agrees at 8 bases. The V segment lost 2 bases and the J segment 6 bases; nucleotides outside the gene matches: 8. Germline V gives CDR1 GTSNPN, CDR2 SVGIG (reference sequence). CDR3 length equals 15 residues. The chain's CDR3 is CAWSFYGGAAGELFF. CDR3 DNA: TGTGCCTGGAGTTTTTACGGGGGGGCGGCCGGGGAGCTGTTTTTT.

The V and J genes are TRBV2 and TRBJ2-3, with 7 bases fitting TRBD2. The ends lost 7 bases at V and 4 bases at J; junction bases unmatched: 8. CDR1 and CDR2 (germline): SNHLY, FYNNEI. The CDR3 runs to 14 residues. The CDR3 DNA is TGTGCCAGCACCGTCGGGGGGATCCCAGATACGCAGTATTTT. Amino acid sequence: CASTVGGIPDTQYF.

The chain has TRBV2 and TRBJ2-1; no clear D. Per germline, CDR1 SNHLY and CDR2 FYNNEI. This CDR3 region has 12 residues. V lost 3 bases, J lost 3 bases, and 3 bases lay in between. The CDR3 spells CASSDDYNEQFF. CDR3 in DNA: TGTGCCAGCAGTGATGACTACAATGAGCAGTTCTTC.

The chain combines TRBV7-9 with TRBJ2-7; 7 positions agree with TRBD1. The CDR3 is 15 residues long. Germline-derived CDR1 and CDR2 are SEHNR and FQNEAQ (reference sequence). The V gene end was trimmed by 5 bases and the J gene end by 2 bases; junction bases not matched to a gene: 9. The CDR3 DNA sequence: TGTGCCAGCAGCGGTGACGGGACAGCCACCTACGAGCAGTACTTC. Translated, it gives CASSGDGTATYEQYF.

Note on this clone: Other DNA sequences within the sample encode an identical CDR3. The V call is TRBV7-9, the J call TRBJ2-7, with 12 bases aligning to TRBD1. The CDR3 has 16 amino acids. V lost 6 bases and J lost 5; bases outside the gene matches: 11. The germline gives CDR1 SEHNR, CDR2 FQNEAQ (reference sequence). In nucleotides, the CDR3 is TGTGCCAGCAGTTTGACACCGGGACAGGGGGCGAACGAGCAGTACTTC. Translating gives CASSLTPGQGANEQYF.

This rearrangement joins TRBV23-1 to TRBJ2-7, with D perhaps matching TRBD1 or TRBD2 (5 bases each). TRBV23-1 is assigned to the ORF class and has an uncertain function. There are 19 residues in the CDR3. Between the trimmed V and J ends, which lost 3 bases and 0 bases, there was a span of 24 bases. The CDR3 DNA is TGCGCCAGCAGTCATCCCGGGGCAGGAATTCCAACGAGCTCCTACGAGCAGTACTTC. Protein sequence: CASSHPGAGIPTSSYEQYF.

V and J are TRBV14 and TRBJ1-1, with 7 bases identical to TRBD1. With 4 bases clipped from V and 1 base from J, the junction kept 3 bases outside the gene matches. Per the germline V gene, CDR1 is SGHDN and CDR2 is FVKESK. The CDR3 has 14 residues. The CDR3 loop is CASSPGTENTEAFF. CDR3 nucleotide sequence: TGTGCCAGCAGCCCTGGGACAGAGAACACTGAAGCTTTCTTT.

The gene calls are TRBV9 and TRBJ1-1; D is unclear. Trimming left V 4 bases short and J 4 bases short, with 14 bases between. There are 14 residues in the CDR3. The germline V gene encodes CDR1 SGDLS and CDR2 YYNGEE. The CDR3 DNA sequence: TGTGCCAGCAGCTTAGAGGGAGGTGTCACTGAAGCTTTCTTT. Residues: CASSLEGGVTEAFF.

Comments on this clone: Other DNA sequences from this sample encode an identical CDR3 as well. The chain links TRBV5-4 to TRBJ2-7; D call uncertain. V was shortened by 2 bases and J by 0 bases, with 6 bases between the two germline ends. This CDR3 is 13 amino acids long. The germline V gene has CDR1 SGHNT and CDR2 YYREEE (reference sequence). CDR3: CASSFGISYEQYF. The CDR3 DNA follows: TGTGCCAGCAGCTTTGGGATCTCCTACGAGCAGTACTTC.

Remarks on this clone: Within the sample, other DNA sequences also encode this same CDR3. The CDR3 DNA is TGCGCCAGCAGCCAAGATACCGGACAGGGGGCCTACGAGCAGTACTTC. This encodes CASSQDTGQGAYEQYF. The chain has TRBV4-3 and TRBJ2-7, with 10 bases lining up with TRBD1. CDR1 and CDR2 from the germline V gene are LGHNA and YSLEER. V lost 0 bases to trimming and J lost 2 bases; unmatched junction nucleotides: 4. The CDR3 contains 16 residues.

The chain couples TRBV30 to TRBJ1-2; D might be TRBD1 (5 bases). This CDR3 is 17 amino acids long. Per the germline V gene, CDR1 is GTSNPN and CDR2 is SVGIG (reference sequence). The V and J ends lost 5 bases and 1 base respectively, with 23 bases between them. CDR3 nucleotide sequence: TGTGCCTGGCAGTCAAACAGGAACCAAGGCCTTAACTATGGCTACACCTTC. This translates into CAWQSNRNQGLNYGYTF.

This sequence joins TRBV15 and TRBJ1-5; D uncertain. CDR3 length: 17 residues. Germline V lookup: CDR1 LNHNV, CDR2 YYDKDF (reference sequence). Between the trimmed V and J ends, which lost 0 bases and 2 bases, there was a span of 14 bases. CDR3 nucleotide sequence: TGTGCCACCAGCAGAGACCACCCCCTAAGCGGCAATCAGCCCCAGCATTTT. Translated: CATSRDHPLSGNQPQHF. Looking up the rest from reference TRBV15 and TRBJ1-5 gives the full variable domain: DAMVIQNPRYQVTQFGKPVTLSCSQTLNHNVMYWYQQKSSQAPKLLFHYYDKDFNNEADTPDNFQSRRPNTSFCFLDIRSPGLGDTAMYLCATSRDHPLSGNQPQHFGDGTRLSIL.

This clone was recorded a few times. The chain carries TRBV9 and TRBJ2-1; TRBD1 might be the D (6 bases). Looked up from germline, CDR1 is SGDLS and CDR2 is YYNGEE. V was trimmed by 4 bases and J by 0 bases, leaving 8 bases between them. The CDR3 totals 14 residues. In DNA, the CDR3 is TGTGCCAGCAGCCCAGGGGCCTCCTACAATGAGCAGTTCTTC. This codes for CASSPGASYNEQFF. Full variable domain (rest looked up from reference TRBV9 and TRBJ2-1): DSGVTQTPKHLITATGQRVTLRCSPRSGDLSVYWYQQSLDQGLQFLIQYYNGEERAKGNILERFSAQQFPDLHSELNLSSLELGDSALYFCASSPGASYNEQFFGPGTRLTVL.